This paragraph reports one TCR beta chain. The antigen is not known. As every portion of the isolated RNA was reverse transcribed, the sequencing read expressed TCRB transcripts. Libraries were prepared by immunoSEQ multiplex PCR; TCRdb keeps only in-frame clonotypes and omits some of them. The sample has approximately 120,000 clones; about 18% are singletons. The CDR3 is 15 residues long. V lost 5 bases, J lost 4 bases, and 8 bases stayed unmatched. Germline CDR1 is SNHLY and CDR2 is FYNNEI. The data belong to a study of beta chain features in type 1 diabetes. The study, taken as a whole, reports: Cells with high TCR expression could be over-represented by cDNA sequencing. It was among patients, rather than healthy donors, that naive, central memory and Treg TCRB repertoires appeared more similar. Moderate but significant shortening of TCRB CDR3s was recorded in all four CD4+ subsets from Type 1 diabetes patients.

The receptor's source is a man aged 18-30 years with type 1 diabetes. The rearrangement links TRBV2 to TRBJ2-3, with TRBD2 identical over 8 bases. The sample was central memory CD4+ T cells from blood. The DNA for the CDR3 is TGTGCCAGCAGTCTTCAGCGGGAGCTCGCAGATACGCAGTATTTT. Translated, it gives CASSLQRELADTQYF.